These T cell receptor beta chains were read from a single sample in a study of beta chain features in type 1 diabetes. The protocol was immunoSEQ multiplex PCR, while the TCRdb copy is restricted to in-frame clones and leaves out a portion. The sample consists of some 150,000 clones, around 51% of them appearing once. Sequencing was carried out using Tregs from blood. The origin of the receptors is a man younger than 35 in good health. The CDR3 runs from the conserved cysteine through the conserved F or W. The order of the fields is J gene, V gene, clone size, D gene, CDR3 DNA, CDR3 protein. A D gene is named only where the DNA matches it firmly. Some rows have no size entry. The others give once, few or many, or a class for an expanded clone.

>TRBJ2-7|TRBV2|.|.
TGTGCCAGCAGTGGAGACTTAAACTACGAGCAGTACTTC
CASSGDLNYEQYF
>TRBJ2-7|TRBV19|few|TRBD1
TGTGCCACCACACCGACAGGGGCAGGGTACGAGCAGTACTTC
CATTPTGAGYEQYF
>TRBJ2-3|TRBV5-6|.|.
TGTGCCAGCAGCTGGGACATTAGCACAGATACGCAGTATTTT
CASSWDISTDTQYF
>TRBJ2-3|TRBV28|.|TRBD2
TGTGCCAGCACCCCACGGGGGAGGGCCGGGAATACGCAGTATTTT
CASTPRGRAGNTQYF
>TRBJ1-4|TRBV25-1|.|.
TGTGCCAGCAGGGGGCAGGGAAATGAAAAACTGTTTTTT
CASRGQGNEKLFF
>TRBJ1-4|TRBV7-2|.|.
TGTGCCAGCAGCTTAGCATTCGGGGAGAATGAAAAACTGTTTTTT
CASSLAFGENEKLFF
>TRBJ1-4|TRBV28|.|TRBD1
TGTGCCAGCAGTTCGGGCGGCAGGGGGCGCGAAAAACTGTTTTTT
CASSSGGRGREKLFF
>TRBJ2-3|TRBV5-1|.|TRBD2
TGCGCCAGCAGCATACCCCTGACTAGCGGGAGAACAGATACGCAGTATTTT
CASSIPLTSGRTDTQYF
>TRBJ2-1|TRBV10-3|few|TRBD2
TGTGCCACCACCCCCGGGACTAGCGGGAGTAATGAGCAGTTCTTC
CATTPGTSGSNEQFF
>TRBJ2-1|TRBV2|.|TRBD1
TGTGCCAGCAGTCGACTTACGGGACAGGTTTACAATGAGCAGTTCTTC
CASSRLTGQVYNEQFF
>TRBJ2-7|TRBV7-8|.|.
TGTGCCAGCAGCTTACTTTCCACAGGGTATTCTAACGAGCAGTACTTC
CASSLLSTGYSNEQYF
>TRBJ2-7|TRBV13|few|TRBD1
TGTGCCAGCAGCTTGACCCGGGGGACAGGGACTGGCGAGCAGTACTTC
CASSLTRGTGTGEQYF
>TRBJ2-1|TRBV6-6|.|TRBD1
TGTGCCAGCGGGGGACAGGCCATTAGCCTCAATGAGCAGTTCTTC
CASGGQAISLNEQFF
>TRBJ2-2|TRBV10-3|.|.
TGTGCCATCAGTTCTGCCACAGGCTTAAACACCGGGGAGCTGTTTTTT
CAISSATGLNTGELFF
>TRBJ2-1|TRBV7-3|few|TRBD1
TGTGCCAGCAGCCCAGGGCCAGGGGGCATCAATGAGCAGTTCTTC
CASSPGPGGINEQFF
>TRBJ1-1|TRBV6-5|.|.
TGTGCCAGCAGTTCCAGGGGTTTGACTGAAGCTTTCTTT
CASSSRGLTEAFF
>TRBJ2-5|TRBV5-1|.|.
TGCGCCAGCAGCTGGGGTAGCGTGGAGACCCAGTACTTC
CASSWGSVETQYF
>TRBJ2-1|TRBV7-2|.|TRBD1
TGTGCCAGCAGACCAGCAGTCGGACAGGGTTCCTACAATGAGCAGTTCTTC
CASRPAVGQGSYNEQFF
>TRBJ1-1|TRBV7-3|.|.
TGTGCCAGCAGCTTAGGGGGGGTTGCTGAAGCTTTCTTT
CASSLGGVAEAFF
>TRBJ1-1|TRBV6-5|.|.
TGTGCCAGCAGTTACCAGGGTCGTAGCACTGAAGCTTTCTTT
CASSYQGRSTEAFF
>TRBJ2-7|TRBV29-1|.|.
TGCAGCGCCAAACTAGCCGTGAACCCCTCCTACGAGCAGTACTTC
CSAKLAVNPSYEQYF
>TRBJ1-5|TRBV21-1|.|.
TGTGCCAGCAGCAGAATATCGACGAGGGGGCACGATCAGCCCCAGCATTTT
CASSRISTRGHDQPQHF
>TRBJ2-1|TRBV5-1|few|.
TGCGCCAGCAGCTTGGTGACAGGCTCTGCGGAAGAGCAGTTCTTC
CASSLVTGSAEEQFF
>TRBJ1-2|TRBV2|.|.
TGTGCCAGCACCTGGTCACAGGCCTATGGCTACACCTTC
CASTWSQAYGYTF
>TRBJ2-7|TRBV27|.|TRBD1
TGTGCCAGCAGTCCGGCCAGGACAGGGGCCTACGAGCAGTACTTC
CASSPARTGAYEQYF